The clone carrying this T cell receptor beta chain ranks as medium-sized. This sample is drawn from a study of chemoradiotherapy in HPV16-positive cancers. Sequencing used immunoSEQ multiplex PCR; TCRdb keeps in-frame clones, though not all of them. Altogether tens of thousands of clones are present, more than 80% being singletons, with the ten largest covering roughly a fifth. Germline loops: CDR1 SGHTS, CDR2 YDEGEE. J was trimmed by 4 bases and V by 10 bases; bases with no gene match: 11. The CDR3 consists of 15 residues. The chain uses TRBV5-8 and TRBJ2-1, with 10 bases fitting TRBD1. The clonotype originates from a human donor with HPV-associated anogenital cancer. The sequencing here drew on blood, taken from a patient who underwent chemoradiotherapy. The CDR3 nucleotides are TGTGCCGGTGAATCCGGGACAGGGGAATACAATGAGCAGTTCTTC. This encodes CAGESGTGEYNEQFF.